This T cell receptor beta chain is from a study of T cell responses to AZD1222 COVID-19 vaccine (dated by TCRdb to the early 2020s). Background on the whole study: TCR sequencing covered 230 or so trial participants: 207 given two doses of AZD1222 and 26 given two doses of MenACWY control vaccine. Trial participants were enrolled by age into 18-55, 56-69 and 70-plus year subgroups, with around 150, 28 and 57 TCR-sequenced participants respectively.

Spanning cysteine to phenylalanine, the CDR3 consists of 14 amino acids. The sequence is cut down to CDR3 DNA, 42 bases in frame from base 1. The germline V gene (reference sequence) gives CDR1 as LNHDA and CDR2 as SQIVND. V drops 6 bases and J drops 4 bases, leaving 15 bases in between. Read against the paper, the sample's time point label means: about 28 days (+/-7) after the second vaccine dose. AZD1222 recipients with second doses at about 4 weeks or about 12 weeks were pooled, because spike-specific TCR depth and breadth did not differ between schedules. Vaccinee samples came from UK trials COV001 and COV002, including a single-blind randomized controlled phase 2/3 trial of AZD1222 (ChAdOx1 nCoV-19) in healthy adults. For TCRbeta chain sequencing, PBMC samples from trial participants were taken at day 0 and at day 28 after the second dose. To note about this clone: The specificity of this receptor is unknown. Base qualities were left out, and no much larger clone turns up one base away.

The CDR3 regions of human TCRbeta chains were analyzed by immunosequencing. Under the source paper's analysis protocol: Repertoire TCRs were matched against a reference library of SARS-CoV-2-specific TCRs generated with the MIRA antigen-specificity platform. Breadth was defined as the fraction of unique TCRs that were SARS-CoV-2-associated, and depth was defined as the fraction of total T cells that were SARS-CoV-2-associated. Using the MIRA data, each spike-specific TCR was assigned both to the spike region to which the TCR was reactive and to a CD4 or CD8 class. Log10-transformed breadth and depth values were compared by one-way ANOVA with Sidak's multiple comparisons tests. Not all clones reach the TCRdb copy of this immuneACCESS table, which keeps in-frame sequences only. Checked studies attribute under half of the gap to unresolved V genes and leave the rest unexplained. V and J calls and clone size follow that table, whereas D and trimming were derived from the DNA. A total of tens of thousands of clones appear in this sample, roughly 90% of them only once. The top ten clonotypes cover roughly 5.1% of the sample.

The investigation overall reported the following: Conclusions about previously exposed vaccinees are limited because only a handful of AZD1222 recipients were SARS-CoV-2 seropositive at baseline. Reportedly, close to half of the unique spike-specific TCRs recognized epitopes lying outside the regions that are mutated in the B.1.351 and B.1.1.7 variants. Participants were mostly white British and included more females than males, and it was suggested by the authors that clonal diversity may have been underestimated. CD4 TCRs associated with the vaccine covered the entire spike protein, and the dominant responses were in regions 160-218 and 743-854. After two AZD1222 doses, spike-specific TCR breadth and depth were significantly higher than at day 0 and than in MenACWY recipients. Because no day 14 peak-response samples were available, the repertoires could be characterized only after the peak T cell response. In the small 56-69-year group, the increase in depth fell short of significance, most likely because of low power.

This TCR was sampled from an adult who received the AZD1222 COVID-19 vaccine. Sequencing used peripheral blood, obtained 28 days after the second AZD1222 dose. The chain employs TRBV19 and TRBJ1-2; D gene: possibly TRBD1, on 5 matching bases. The DNA sequence reads TGTGCCAGTAGCACTCGACAGATTCGCTATGGCTACACCTTC. The resulting protein is CASSTRQIRYGYTF. Full variable domain (CDR3 extended with the reference TRBV19 and TRBJ1-2 proteins): DGGITQSPKYLFRKEGQNVTLSCEQNLNHDAMYWYRQDPGQGLRLIYYSQIVNDFQKGDIAEGYSVSREKKESFPLTVTSAQKNPTAFYLCASSTRQIRYGYTFGSGTRLTVV.